Following are 24 T cell receptor beta chains from one sample sequenced in a study of blood T cell repertoires in COVID-19. Generated by immunoSEQ multiplex PCR, the TCRdb table keeps only in-frame clones and is missing some. The table shows approximately 340,000 clones, with about 91% occurring only once. Material for sequencing was peripheral blood. The receptors originated from a man aged 30-40 years with COVID-19, enrolled during active disease.

The V call is TRBV19, the J call TRBJ2-7; 9 nucleotides match TRBD2. V trimming: 6 bases; J trimming: 0 bases; junction bases outside the gene matches: 6. There are 15 residues in the CDR3. Germline-derived CDR1 and CDR2 are LNHDA and SQIVND (reference sequence). The CDR3 DNA reads as TGTGCCAGTAGAAAGACTAGCGGTAGCTCCTACGAGCAGTACTTC. This gives the protein CASRKTSGSSYEQYF.

The rearrangement uses TRBV6-6 and TRBJ1-4; D not resolved. CDR3 length: 15 amino acids. V shed 2 bases and J shed 0 bases, with 7 bases lying between them. Looked up from germline, CDR1 is MNHNY and CDR2 is SVGAGI (reference sequence). The CDR3 spells CASSYEGATNEKLFF. In nucleotides, the CDR3 is TGTGCCAGCAGTTACGAAGGAGCAACTAATGAAAAACTGTTTTTT.

The gene calls are TRBV2 and TRBJ2-3; TRBD2 agrees at 9 bases. The V segment lost 7 bases and the J segment 3 bases; nucleotides outside the gene matches: 14. The CDR3 consists of 17 residues. CDR1 and CDR2 (germline): SNHLY, FYNNEI. CDR3 region: CASNLAGARGGTDTQYF. CDR3 nucleotides: TGTGCCAGCAACTTAGCGGGAGCGAGAGGAGGTACAGATACGCAGTATTTT.

The V call is TRBV7-2, the J call TRBJ2-2; the match to TRBD1 covers 7 bases. CDR3 length: 16 residues. With V trimmed by 3 bases and J by 1 base, 5 bases remained unmatched. CDR1 SGHTA and CDR2 FQGNSA come from the germline V gene. The CDR3 DNA reads TGTGCCAGCAGCTTTACCCGGGACAGGAACACCGGGGAGCTGTTTTTT. Protein sequence: CASSFTRDRNTGELFF.

This chain uses TRBV5-4 with TRBJ2-7; tentative D call: TRBD2 (5 bases). Germline CDR1 and CDR2: SGHNT and YYREEE (reference sequence). V gave up 1 base and J gave up 4 bases, with 15 bases separating them. There are 15 residues in the CDR3. CDR3 protein: CASSLTRNSVYEQYF. CDR3 in DNA: TGTGCCAGCAGCTTGACTAGGAACTCCGTATACGAGCAGTACTTC.

This clone was counted only a few times. The chain combines TRBV7-9 with TRBJ2-2; TRBD1 aligns across 7 bases. Trimming cost V 5 bases and J 5 bases; bases outside gene matches: 20. The germline V gene encodes CDR1 SEHNR and CDR2 FQNEAQ (reference sequence). This CDR3 comprises 19 residues. For the CDR3, the DNA is TGTGCCAGCAGCGCCGGGACAGCTCCCACCATCCTCTATACCGGGGAGCTGTTTTTT. Protein sequence: CASSAGTAPTILYTGELFF.

The CDR3 is CATSVREGSYNEQFF. CDR3 coding DNA: TGTGCCACCAGTGTTCGGGAGGGATCCTACAATGAGCAGTTCTTC. This chain connects TRBV24-1 to TRBJ2-1, with 8 bases fitting TRBD2. Trimming cost V 5 bases and J 1 base; bases outside gene matches: 3. Germline CDR1 and CDR2: KGHDR and SFDVKD. The CDR3 spans 15 residues.

This sequence joins TRBV6-5 and TRBJ1-3; D is ambiguous. This CDR3 has 15 amino acids. The germline V gene has CDR1 MNHEY and CDR2 SVGAGI. Trimming stripped 2 bases from V and 2 bases from J, with 10 bases between. As DNA, the CDR3 is TGTGCCAGCAGTTACGTCGGTCCTCCTGGAAACACCATATATTTT. Translated: CASSYVGPPGNTIYF.

The chain combines TRBV7-3 with TRBJ2-7; tentatively, D is TRBD2 (6 bases). CDR1 is SGHTA, CDR2 FQGTGA, per germline. V gave up 1 base and J gave up 0 bases, with 10 bases separating them. The CDR3 extends over 15 amino acids. Here the CDR3 DNA reads TGTGCCAGCAGCTTAAGGGAGGATAGCTCCTACGAGCAGTACTTC. Protein sequence: CASSLREDSSYEQYF.

V gene TRBV4-3 combines with J gene TRBJ2-1, with 9 bases identical to TRBD2. CDR1 is LGHNA and CDR2 is YSLEER in the germline V gene. The CDR3 runs to 16 residues. The V segment lost 4 bases and the J segment 8 bases; nucleotides outside the gene matches: 12. CDR3 bases: TGCGCCAGCAGCCGATTCACCGGGACTAGCATCGATGAGCAGTTCTTC. Amino acid sequence: CASSRFTGTSIDEQFF.

The J gene is TRBJ2-7, the V gene TRBV11-2; 13 bases align to TRBD2. After removal of 7 bases from V and 6 bases from J, the junction contained 6 bases not matched to a gene. CDR1 is SGHAT, CDR2 FQNNGV, per germline. The CDR3 sequence is 14 residues long. This CDR3 is CASTRGLAGIEQYF. The CDR3 nucleotides are TGTGCCAGCACCAGGGGACTAGCGGGGATCGAGCAGTACTTC.

V is TRBV12-5 and J is TRBJ1-2; D not resolved. In germline, CDR1 is LGHNT, CDR2 FRNRAP. With 2 bases removed from V and 0 bases from J, the gap between germline ends came to 10 bases. The CDR3 contains 15 residues. CDR3 sequence reads: CASGLNSLTNYGYTF. The CDR3 nucleotides read TGTGCTAGTGGTTTGAACAGTTTAACTAACTATGGCTACACCTTC.

This clone has a single count. V usage is TRBV19 and J usage is TRBJ2-1; the match to TRBD2 covers 8 bases. V lost 3 bases, J lost 7 bases, and 8 bases stayed unmatched. The germline gives CDR1 LNHDA, CDR2 SQIVND (reference sequence). The CDR3 extends over 15 amino acids. The CDR3 sequence: CASSMVAAGANEQFF. CDR3 nucleotides: TGTGCCAGTAGTATGGTGGCAGCGGGAGCGAATGAGCAGTTCTTC.

The gene calls are TRBV11-2 and TRBJ2-3; 8 bases align to TRBD2. The ends lost 3 bases at V and 4 bases at J; junction bases unmatched: 9. This CDR3 is 16 amino acids long. Per germline, CDR1 SGHAT and CDR2 FQNNGV. CDR3 sequence (DNA): TGTGCCAGCAGCTTCGGGACTAGGCAAGCCGCAGATACGCAGTATTTT. Its protein product is CASSFGTRQAADTQYF.

The V gene is TRBV5-4, the J gene TRBJ2-3; a possible D gene is TRBD2 (6 bases). Germline lookup yields CDR1 SGHNT and CDR2 YYREEE (reference sequence). The CDR3 is 16 residues long. The V end lost 4 bases, the J end lost 2 bases, and 17 bases lay between the germline ends. CDR3 coding DNA: TGTGCCAGCAGCGCGGGGACTTATGGGGACACAGATACGCAGTATTTT. Its translation is CASSAGTYGDTDTQYF.

V gene TRBV19 combines with J gene TRBJ1-2; 11 bases map to TRBD1. Germline-derived CDR1 and CDR2 are LNHDA and SQIVND (reference sequence). This CDR3 contains 14 residues. V gave up 3 bases and J gave up 6 bases; unmatched junction bases: 3. Written as DNA, the CDR3 is TGTGCCAGTAGTATTCCGGACAGGGGGCATGGCTACACCTTC. Its protein product is CASSIPDRGHGYTF.

This clone is a singleton in its sample. This chain joins TRBV6-6 and TRBJ2-1, with TRBD2 matching 10 bases. Trimming removed 8 bases from V and 5 bases from J; junction bases left unmatched: 9. CDR1 and CDR2 from the germline V gene are MNHNY and SVGAGI (reference sequence). The CDR3 is made up of 15 amino acids. CDR3 region: CASDGEREGHNEQFF. The CDR3 DNA reads as TGTGCCAGCGACGGGGAGCGGGAGGGCCACAATGAGCAGTTCTTC.

The rearrangement links TRBV7-2 to TRBJ2-1; possible D gene TRBD1, 7 bases. The germline V gene encodes CDR1 SGHTA and CDR2 FQGNSA. The V gene lost 6 bases and the J gene lost 4 bases, with 13 bases spanning the gap. CDR3 length: 14 residues. The CDR3 reads CASSSQGGYNEQFF. The CDR3 DNA follows: TGTGCCAGCAGTTCCCAGGGGGGATACAATGAGCAGTTCTTC.

The chain links TRBV2 to TRBJ1-1, with D unresolved. There are 13 residues in the CDR3. The germline gives CDR1 SNHLY, CDR2 FYNNEI. Trimming removed 7 bases at V and 1 base at J, with 10 bases between. The CDR3 spells CASTGFRNTEAFF. CDR3 coding DNA: TGTGCCAGCACGGGGTTTAGGAACACTGAAGCTTTCTTT.

The chain is built from TRBV3-1 (or the pseudogene TRBV3-2) and TRBJ2-7; no firm D call. The CDR3 runs 17 residues. Trimming left V 0 bases short and J 0 bases short, with 15 bases between. Germline CDR1 LGHDT, CDR2 YNNKEL (reference sequence). This CDR3 reads CASSQDRGTLSSYEQYF. As DNA, the CDR3 is TGTGCCAGCAGCCAAGATCGCGGTACCCTGAGCTCCTACGAGCAGTACTTC.

J is TRBJ1-5 and V is TRBV28; a weak D match, TRBD1 (6 bases). This CDR3 is 13 amino acids long. Germline V gene lookup returns CDR1 MDHEN and CDR2 SYDVKM. V lost 8 bases and J 5 bases, leaving 13 bases between the germline ends. In nucleotides, the CDR3 is TGTGCCAGCGTTGGACAGTTCTATCAGCCCCAGCATTTT. This sequence encodes CASVGQFYQPQHF.

The chain links TRBV7-8 to TRBJ2-7, with D perhaps matching TRBD2 (5 bases). Trimming left V 3 bases short and J 2 bases short, with 20 bases between. CDR3 length equals 17 residues. Germline V gene sequence: CDR1 SGHVS, CDR2 FQNEAQ. CDR3 residues: CASSFRYGGRQTYEQYF. The CDR3 DNA reads as TGTGCCAGCAGCTTTCGCTATGGCGGGCGGCAAACCTACGAGCAGTACTTC.

This chain uses TRBV4-2 with TRBJ2-7, with 7 nucleotides matching TRBD1. CDR3 size: 15 residues. CDR1 is LGHNA, CDR2 YNFKEQ, per germline. J was trimmed by 3 bases and V by 3 bases; bases with no gene match: 8. In DNA, the CDR3 is TGTGCCAGCAGCCATGGTATTTCAGGGGGCTACGAGCAGTACTTC. It encodes CASSHGISGGYEQYF.

The chain carries TRBV7-6 and TRBJ1-2, with TRBD1 matching 7 bases. Losses at the gene ends were 1 base for V and 3 bases for J; bases not matched to a gene: 2. The germline gives CDR1 SGHVS, CDR2 FNYEAQ. This CDR3 spans 14 amino acids. The DNA of the CDR3 is TGTGCCAGCAGCTTAGGGACAGGAGACTATGGCTACACCTTC. As protein: CASSLGTGDYGYTF. Based on the CDR3 plus reference TRBV7-6 and TRBJ1-2, the full variable domain is GAGVSQSPRYKVTKRGQDVALRCDPISGHVSLYWYRQALGQGPEFLTYFNYEAQQDKSGLPNDRFSAERPEGSISTLTIQRTEQRDSAMYRCASSLGTGDYGYTFGSGTRLTVV.